The sequence of this T cell receptor (beta chain) was determined in a study of neurological immune-mediated disorders. As for the cDNA, it was generated by 5'RACE with 10-nucleotide random UMIs. TCRdb processed the 5' RACE reads anew with MiXCR; each CDR3 protein has one entry. This sample has approximately 50,000 distinct CDR3 sequences, with approximately 10% found just once. This clonotype was picked up many times. The sequence was collected from a man between 65 and 80 years old with HTLV-1-associated myelopathy (HAM/TSP). Sequenced: PBMCs.

In DNA form, the CDR3 reads TGTGCCAGCAGTCCGCGGACAGGGTCCTACGAGCAGTACTTC. Translation: CASSPRTGSYEQYF. The V gene is TRBV12-3 or TRBV12-4, the J gene TRBJ2-7; 8 bases align to TRBD1. CDR3 length equals 14 residues. The J segment lost 1 base and the V segment lost 5 bases, leaving 4 bases of the junction unmatched.